This is a list of T cell receptor beta chains from one sample in a study of primary melanoma T cells and metastatic recurrence. Measured with immunoSEQ multiplex PCR; TCRdb has only the in-frame clones, and not every one. The sample lists 700 or so clones, around 70% occurring once. The sequencing input was melanoma tumor tissue. The receptors derive from a human donor with melanoma. CDR3s include the opening cysteine and the closing phenylalanine or tryptophan. The order of the fields is clone size, V gene, J gene, D gene, CDR3 protein, CDR3 DNA. A D gene is named only where the DNA matches it firmly. Clone sizes are given selectively: once, few, many, or a class where the clone is expanded.

-	TRBV14	TRBJ1-5	-	CASSQGGGRPQHF	TGTGCCAGCAGCCAAGGAGGAGGACGGCCCCAGCATTTT
-	TRBV28	TRBJ2-3	TRBD2	CASSWGSGADTQYF	TGTGCCAGCAGTTGGGGTAGCGGGGCGGATACGCAGTATTTT
-	TRBV18	TRBJ1-4	TRBD1	CASSPSLGGEKLFF	TGTGCCAGCTCACCTTCCTTAGGGGGCGAAAAACTGTTTTTT
-	TRBV10-2	TRBJ1-2	-	CASSESEGENYGYTF	TGCGCCAGCAGTGAGTCTGAGGGGGAAAACTATGGCTACACCTTC
-	TRBV7-4	TRBJ2-6	TRBD1	CASSADRELTGANVLTF	TGTGCCAGCAGCGCGGACAGGGAATTGACTGGGGCCAACGTCCTGACTTTC
-	TRBV10-2	TRBJ2-5	TRBD1	CASSEGQGTQETQYF	TGCGCCAGCAGCGAGGGACAGGGGACCCAAGAGACCCAGTACTTC
few	TRBV11-3	TRBJ1-2	-	CASSLDLRVVGYTF	TGTGCCAGCAGCCTGGACCTTAGGGTGGTGGGCTACACCTTC
-	TRBV28	TRBJ1-1	-	CATTQQGWTEAFF	TGTGCCACAACCCAACAGGGTTGGACTGAAGCTTTCTTT
-	TRBV6-8	TRBJ2-7	TRBD1	CASGAGQGSHEQYF	TGTGCCAGCGGAGCGGGACAGGGCAGCCACGAGCAGTACTTC